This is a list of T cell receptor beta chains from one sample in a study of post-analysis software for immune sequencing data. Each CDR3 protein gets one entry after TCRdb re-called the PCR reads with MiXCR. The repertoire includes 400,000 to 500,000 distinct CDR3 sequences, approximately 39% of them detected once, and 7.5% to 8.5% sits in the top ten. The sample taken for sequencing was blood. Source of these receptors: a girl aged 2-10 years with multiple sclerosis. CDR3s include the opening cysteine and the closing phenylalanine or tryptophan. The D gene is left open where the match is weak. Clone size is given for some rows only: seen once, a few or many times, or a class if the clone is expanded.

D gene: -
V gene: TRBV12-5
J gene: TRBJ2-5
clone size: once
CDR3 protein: CASGWAWQAQVGGNGQYF
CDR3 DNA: TGTGCTAGTGGCTGGGCATGGCAGGCCCAGGTCGGTGGGAATGGGCAGTACTTC

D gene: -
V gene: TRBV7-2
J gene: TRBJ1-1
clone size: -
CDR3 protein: CASSGLRGVGTEAFF
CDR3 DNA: TGTGCCAGCAGCGGACTCAGGGGAGTTGGGACTGAAGCTTTCTTT

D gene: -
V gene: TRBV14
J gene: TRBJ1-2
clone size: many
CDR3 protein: CASSQDDSPLTNYGYTF
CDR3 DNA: TGTGCCAGCAGCCAAGACGACAGCCCCCTCACTAACTATGGCTACACCTTC

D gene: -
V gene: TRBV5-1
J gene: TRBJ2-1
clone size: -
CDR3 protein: CASSLEGLTSYNEQFF
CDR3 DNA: TGCGCCAGCAGCTTGGAGGGACTTACTTCCTACAATGAGCAGTTCTTC

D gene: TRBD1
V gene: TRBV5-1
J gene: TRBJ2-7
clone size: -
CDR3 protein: CASSLAGQTSYEQYF
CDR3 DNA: TGCGCCAGCAGCTTGGCGGGACAGACCTCCTACGAGCAGTACTTC

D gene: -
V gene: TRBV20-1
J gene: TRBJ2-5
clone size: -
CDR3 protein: CSARGGAGSEWDQETQYF
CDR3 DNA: TGCAGTGCTAGAGGAGGGGCGGGATCAGAATGGGACCAAGAGACCCAGTACTTC

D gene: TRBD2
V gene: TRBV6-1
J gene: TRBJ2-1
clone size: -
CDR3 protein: CASSSGLAGVLEQFF
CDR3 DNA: TGTGCCAGCAGTTCCGGACTAGCGGGGGTGTTGGAGCAGTTCTTC

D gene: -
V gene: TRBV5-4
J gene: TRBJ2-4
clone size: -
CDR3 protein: CASSDGRGQKNIQYF
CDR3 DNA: TGTGCCAGCAGCGATGGCCGGGGCCAGAAAAACATTCAGTACTTC

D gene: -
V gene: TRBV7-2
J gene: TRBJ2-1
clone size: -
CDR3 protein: CASSLEVSYNEQFF
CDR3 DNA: TGTGCCAGCAGCTTAGAGGTGTCCTACAATGAGCAGTTCTTC

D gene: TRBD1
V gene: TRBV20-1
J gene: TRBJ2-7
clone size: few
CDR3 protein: CSALGQVGYEQYF
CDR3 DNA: TGCAGTGCCCTCGGACAGGTGGGGTACGAGCAGTACTTC

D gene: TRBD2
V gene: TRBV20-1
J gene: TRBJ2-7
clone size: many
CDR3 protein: CSARGGRYEQYF
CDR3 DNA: TGCAGTGCTAGGGGAGGGCGCTACGAGCAGTACTTC

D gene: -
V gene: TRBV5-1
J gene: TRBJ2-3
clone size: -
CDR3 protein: CASSLVVASTDTQYF
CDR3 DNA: TGCGCCAGCAGCTTGGTGGTAGCGAGCACAGATACGCAGTATTTT

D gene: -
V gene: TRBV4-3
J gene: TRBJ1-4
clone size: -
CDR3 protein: CASSQVGSTNEKLFF
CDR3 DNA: TGCGCCAGCAGCCAAGTAGGGTCAACTAATGAAAAACTGTTTTTT

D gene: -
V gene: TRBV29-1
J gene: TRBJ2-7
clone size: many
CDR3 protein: CSAESSYEQYF
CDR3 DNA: TGCAGCGCCGAGAGCTCCTACGAGCAGTACTTC

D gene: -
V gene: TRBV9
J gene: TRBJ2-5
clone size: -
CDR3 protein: CASSVVPQETQYF
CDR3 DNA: TGTGCCAGCAGCGTAGTGCCGCAAGAGACCCAGTACTTC

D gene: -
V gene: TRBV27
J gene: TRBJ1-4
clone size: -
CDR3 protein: CASSLSTRASGEKLFF
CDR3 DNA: TGTGCCAGCAGTTTATCGACCCGGGCATCGGGTGAAAAACTGTTTTTT

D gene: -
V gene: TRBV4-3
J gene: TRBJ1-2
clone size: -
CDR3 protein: CASSQATRGGYTF
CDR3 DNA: TGCGCCAGCAGCCAGGCAACTCGAGGTGGCTACACCTTC

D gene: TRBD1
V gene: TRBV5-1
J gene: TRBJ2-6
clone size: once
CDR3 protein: CASSGTGGYNVLTF
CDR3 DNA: TGCGCCAGCAGCGGGACAGGGGGCTACAACGTCCTGACTTTC

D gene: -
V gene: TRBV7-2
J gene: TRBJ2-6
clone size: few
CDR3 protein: CASSADYGGPGANVLTF
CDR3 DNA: TGTGCCAGCAGCGCGGACTACGGGGGGCCTGGGGCCAACGTCCTGACTTTC

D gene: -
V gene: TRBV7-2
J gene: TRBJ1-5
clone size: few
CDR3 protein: CASSLGGRRNQPQHF
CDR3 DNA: TGTGCCAGCAGCTTAGGGGGGAGGCGCAATCAGCCCCAGCATTTT

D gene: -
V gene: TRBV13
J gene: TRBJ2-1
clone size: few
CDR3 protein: CANSLRRSSYNEQFF
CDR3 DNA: TGTGCCAACAGCTTACGCCGGAGCTCCTACAATGAGCAGTTCTTC

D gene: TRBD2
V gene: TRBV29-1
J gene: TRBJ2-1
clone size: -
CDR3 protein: CSVSGGLAGGFSYNEQFF
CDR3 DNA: TGCAGCGTGTCGGGAGGACTAGCGGGAGGTTTCTCCTACAATGAGCAGTTCTTC

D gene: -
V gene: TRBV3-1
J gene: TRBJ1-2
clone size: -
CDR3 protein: CASSQMGSTYGYTF
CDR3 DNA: TGTGCCAGCAGCCAAATGGGATCAACTTATGGTTACACCTTC

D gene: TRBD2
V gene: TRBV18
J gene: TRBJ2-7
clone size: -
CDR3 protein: CASSPPGSGTSYEQYF
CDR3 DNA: TGTGCCAGCTCACCACCGGGTAGCGGGACTTCCTACGAGCAGTACTTC

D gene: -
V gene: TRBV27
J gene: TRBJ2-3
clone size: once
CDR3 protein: CASRWSLTDTQYF
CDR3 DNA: TGTGCCAGCAGGTGGTCCCTCACAGATACGCAGTATTTT

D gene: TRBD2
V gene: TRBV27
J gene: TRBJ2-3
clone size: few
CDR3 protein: CASSLSGTGLAGEDTQYF
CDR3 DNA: TGTGCCAGCAGTTTATCCGGAACCGGACTAGCGGGGGAGGATACGCAGTATTTT

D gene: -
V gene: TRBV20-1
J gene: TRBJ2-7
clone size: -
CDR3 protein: CSASGRGILPSSYEQYF
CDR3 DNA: TGCAGTGCTAGTGGCCGAGGGATCCTGCCGAGCTCCTACGAGCAGTACTTC

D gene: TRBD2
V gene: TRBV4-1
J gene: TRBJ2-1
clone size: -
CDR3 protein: CASSQPTRLAGVGEQFF
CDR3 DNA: TGCGCCAGCAGCCAGCCCACGAGACTAGCGGGAGTCGGTGAGCAGTTCTTC

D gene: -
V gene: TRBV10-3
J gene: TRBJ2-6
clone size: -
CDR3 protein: CAISPAGANVRTF
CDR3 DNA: TGTGCCATCTCCCCAGCTGGGGCCAACGTCCGGACTTTC

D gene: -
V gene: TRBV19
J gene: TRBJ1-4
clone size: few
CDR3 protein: CASRSWGNSEKLFF
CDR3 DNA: TGTGCCAGTAGGTCGTGGGGGAATTCCGAAAAACTGTTTTTT

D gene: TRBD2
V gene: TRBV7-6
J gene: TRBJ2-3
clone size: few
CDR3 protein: CASSFGLAGGRDTQYF
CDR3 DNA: TGTGCCAGCAGCTTCGGACTAGCGGGAGGGAGAGATACGCAGTATTTT

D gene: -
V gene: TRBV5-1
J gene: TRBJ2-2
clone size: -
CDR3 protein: CASSFQGPGDTGELFF
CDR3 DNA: TGCGCCAGCAGCTTTCAGGGGCCCGGGGACACCGGGGAGCTGTTTTTT

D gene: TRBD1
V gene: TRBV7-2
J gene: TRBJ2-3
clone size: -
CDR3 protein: CASSSLSGQGPNTQYF
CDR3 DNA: TGTGCCAGCAGCTCCCTATCGGGACAGGGCCCTAATACGCAGTATTTT

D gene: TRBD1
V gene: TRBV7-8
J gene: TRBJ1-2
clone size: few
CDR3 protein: CASSPRTGHYGYTF
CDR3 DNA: TGTGCCAGCAGCCCCCGGACAGGGCACTATGGCTACACCTTC

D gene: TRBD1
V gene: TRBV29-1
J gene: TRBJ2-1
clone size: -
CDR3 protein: CSVGGRGQGVNEQFF
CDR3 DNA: TGCAGCGTCGGTGGTAGGGGACAGGGCGTGAATGAGCAGTTCTTC

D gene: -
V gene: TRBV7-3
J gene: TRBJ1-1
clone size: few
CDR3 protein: CASSSEQATEAFF
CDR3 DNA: TGTGCCAGCAGCTCGGAGCAGGCCACTGAAGCTTTCTTT

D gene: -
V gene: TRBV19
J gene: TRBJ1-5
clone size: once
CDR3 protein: CVSSISGWGQPQHF
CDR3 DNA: TGTGTCAGTAGTATCAGCGGTTGGGGTCAGCCCCAGCATTTT

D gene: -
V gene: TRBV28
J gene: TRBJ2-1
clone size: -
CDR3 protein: CASSLGIVLVGNEQFF
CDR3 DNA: TGTGCCAGCAGTTTGGGGATAGTCCTCGTCGGCAATGAGCAGTTCTTC

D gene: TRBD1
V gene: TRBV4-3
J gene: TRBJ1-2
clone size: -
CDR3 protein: CASSQDRGTYGYTF
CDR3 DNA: TGCGCCAGCAGCCAAGACAGGGGGACCTATGGCTACACCTTC

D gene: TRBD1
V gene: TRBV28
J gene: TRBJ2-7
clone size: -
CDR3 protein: CASSRDREIYEQYF
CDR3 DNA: TGTGCCAGCAGTCGGGACAGGGAAATATACGAGCAGTACTTC

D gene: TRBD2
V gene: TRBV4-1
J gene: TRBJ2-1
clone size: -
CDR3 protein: CASSQVSASGGPGNEQFF
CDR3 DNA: TGCGCCAGCAGCCAAGTTTCTGCCAGCGGGGGACCGGGGAATGAGCAGTTCTTC

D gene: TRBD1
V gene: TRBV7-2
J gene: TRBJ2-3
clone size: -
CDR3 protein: CASRHRGRTDTQYF
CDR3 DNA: TGTGCCAGCCGCCACAGGGGGCGCACAGATACGCAGTATTTT

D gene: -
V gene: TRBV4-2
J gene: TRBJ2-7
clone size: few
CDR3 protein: CASSQYYSDYEQYF
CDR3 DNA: TGTGCCAGCAGCCAATATTACTCAGACTACGAGCAGTACTTC

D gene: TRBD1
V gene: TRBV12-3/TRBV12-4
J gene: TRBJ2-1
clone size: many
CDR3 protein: CASSLGTVNEQFF
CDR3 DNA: TGTGCCAGCAGTCTGGGGACAGTCAATGAGCAGTTCTTC

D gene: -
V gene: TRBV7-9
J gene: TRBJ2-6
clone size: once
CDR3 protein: CASSLGRGANALTF
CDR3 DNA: TGTGCCAGCAGCTTAGGTCGTGGGGCCAACGCCCTGACTTTC

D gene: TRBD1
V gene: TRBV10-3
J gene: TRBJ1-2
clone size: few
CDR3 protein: CAISDFPLTGDYGYTF
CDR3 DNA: TGTGCCATCAGTGACTTCCCATTGACAGGGGACTATGGCTACACCTTC

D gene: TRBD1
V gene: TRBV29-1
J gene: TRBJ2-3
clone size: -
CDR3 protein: CSVEPHGTGHTDTQYF
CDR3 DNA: TGCAGCGTTGAACCCCACGGGACAGGACACACAGATACGCAGTATTTT

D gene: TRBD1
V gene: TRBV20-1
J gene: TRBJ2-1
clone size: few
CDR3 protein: CSARDLGQGQYEQFF
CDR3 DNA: TGCAGTGCTAGAGATCTAGGGCAGGGACAGTATGAGCAGTTCTTC

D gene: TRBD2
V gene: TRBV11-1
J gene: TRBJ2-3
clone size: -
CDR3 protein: CASSLRLGLASTDTQYF
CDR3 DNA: TGTGCCAGCAGCTTACGGCTCGGACTAGCGAGCACAGATACGCAGTATTTT

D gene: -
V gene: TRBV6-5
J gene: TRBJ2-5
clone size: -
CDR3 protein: CASCTPGLGQYF
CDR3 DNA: TGTGCCAGCTGTACTCCGGGATTGGGGCAGTACTTC

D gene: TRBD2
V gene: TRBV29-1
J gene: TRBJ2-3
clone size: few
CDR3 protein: CSVEAGGKYADTQYF
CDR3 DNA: TGCAGCGTTGAAGCCGGGGGGAAGTATGCAGATACGCAGTATTTT

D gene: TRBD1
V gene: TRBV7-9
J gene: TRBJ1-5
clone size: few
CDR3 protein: CASSHGQGNQPQHF
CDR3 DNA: TGTGCCAGCAGCCACGGACAGGGAAATCAGCCCCAGCATTTT

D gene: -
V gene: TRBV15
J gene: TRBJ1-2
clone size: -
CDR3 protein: CATSRAPGADSYYGYTF
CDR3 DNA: TGTGCCACCAGCAGAGCCCCCGGAGCTGACAGCTACTATGGCTACACCTTC